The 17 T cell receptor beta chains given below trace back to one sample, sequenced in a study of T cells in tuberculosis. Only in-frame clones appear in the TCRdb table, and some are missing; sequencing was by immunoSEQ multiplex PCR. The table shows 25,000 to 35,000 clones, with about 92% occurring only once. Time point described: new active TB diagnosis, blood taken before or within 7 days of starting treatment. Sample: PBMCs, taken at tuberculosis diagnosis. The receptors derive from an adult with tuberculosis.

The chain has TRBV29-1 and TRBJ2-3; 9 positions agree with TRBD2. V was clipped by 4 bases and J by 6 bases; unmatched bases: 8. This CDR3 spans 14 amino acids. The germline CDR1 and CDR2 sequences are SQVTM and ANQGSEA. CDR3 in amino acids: CSVVGGGASDTQYF. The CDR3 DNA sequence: TGCAGCGTTGTAGGCGGGGGGGCAAGCGATACGCAGTATTTT.

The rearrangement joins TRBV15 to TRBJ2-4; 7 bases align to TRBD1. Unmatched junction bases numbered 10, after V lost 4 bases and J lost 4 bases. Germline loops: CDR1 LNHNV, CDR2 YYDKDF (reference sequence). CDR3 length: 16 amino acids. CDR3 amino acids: CATSTPPGQKKNIQYF. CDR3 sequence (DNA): TGTGCCACCAGCACACCCCCGGGACAGAAAAAAAACATTCAGTACTTC.

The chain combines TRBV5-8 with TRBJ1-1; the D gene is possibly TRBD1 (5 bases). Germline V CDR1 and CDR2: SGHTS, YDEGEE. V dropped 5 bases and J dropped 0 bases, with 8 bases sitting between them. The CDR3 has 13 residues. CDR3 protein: CASRGLMNTEAFF. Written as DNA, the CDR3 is TGTGCCAGCAGGGGACTTATGAACACTGAAGCTTTCTTT.

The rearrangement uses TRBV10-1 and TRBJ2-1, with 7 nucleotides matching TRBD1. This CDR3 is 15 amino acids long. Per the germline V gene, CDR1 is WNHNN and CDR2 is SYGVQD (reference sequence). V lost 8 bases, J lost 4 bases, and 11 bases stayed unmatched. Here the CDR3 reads CASSKVGTVYNEQFF. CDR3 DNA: TGCGCCAGCTCCAAAGTCGGGACAGTTTACAATGAGCAGTTCTTC.

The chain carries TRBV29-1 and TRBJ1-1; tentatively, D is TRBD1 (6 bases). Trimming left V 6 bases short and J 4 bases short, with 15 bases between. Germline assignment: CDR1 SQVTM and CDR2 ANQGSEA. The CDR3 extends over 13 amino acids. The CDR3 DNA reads TGCAGCGTCGCCGGGGGGCAGGGCACTGAAGCTTTCTTT. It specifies CSVAGGQGTEAFF.

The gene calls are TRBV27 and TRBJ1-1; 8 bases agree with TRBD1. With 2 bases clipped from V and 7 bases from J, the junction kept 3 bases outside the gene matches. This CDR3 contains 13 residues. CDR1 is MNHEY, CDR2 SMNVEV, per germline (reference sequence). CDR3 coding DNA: TGTGCCAGCAGTTTAATACAGGGGGGTGAAGCTTTCTTT. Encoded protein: CASSLIQGGEAFF.

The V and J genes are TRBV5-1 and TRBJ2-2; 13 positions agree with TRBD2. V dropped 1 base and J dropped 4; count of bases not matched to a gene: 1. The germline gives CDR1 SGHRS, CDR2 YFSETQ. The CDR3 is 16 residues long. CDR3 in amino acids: CASSLRTSGGTGELFF. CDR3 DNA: TGCGCCAGCAGCTTGCGGACTAGCGGGGGCACCGGGGAGCTGTTTTTT.

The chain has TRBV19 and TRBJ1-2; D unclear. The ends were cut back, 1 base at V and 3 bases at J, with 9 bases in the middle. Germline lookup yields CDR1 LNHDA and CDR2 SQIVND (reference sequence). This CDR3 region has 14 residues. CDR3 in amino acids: CASSIAEPDYGYTF. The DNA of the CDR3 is TGTGCCAGTAGTATAGCTGAACCAGACTATGGCTACACCTTC.

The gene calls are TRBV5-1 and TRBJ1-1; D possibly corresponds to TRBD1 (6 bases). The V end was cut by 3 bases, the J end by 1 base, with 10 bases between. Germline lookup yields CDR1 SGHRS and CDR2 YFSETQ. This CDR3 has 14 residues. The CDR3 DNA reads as TGCGCCAGCAGCTCAAGGACAGCGAACACTGAAGCTTTCTTT. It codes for CASSSRTANTEAFF. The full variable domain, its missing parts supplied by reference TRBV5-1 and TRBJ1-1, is KAGVTQTPRYLIKTRGQQVTLSCSPISGHRSVSWYQQTPGQGLQFLFEYFSETQRNKGNFPGRFSGRQFSNSRSEMNVSTLELGDSALYLCASSSRTANTEAFFGQGTRLTVV.

The chain's CDR3 is CASSPAPEASYEQYF. Here the CDR3 DNA reads TGTGCCAGCAGCCCTGCTCCAGAGGCCTCCTACGAGCAGTACTTC. This rearrangement joins TRBV11-1 to TRBJ2-7; D unclear. The CDR3 is made up of 15 amino acids. Trimming shortened V by 5 bases and J by 0 bases, and 14 bases separated the two germline ends. The germline V gene has CDR1 SGHAT and CDR2 FQDESV (reference sequence).

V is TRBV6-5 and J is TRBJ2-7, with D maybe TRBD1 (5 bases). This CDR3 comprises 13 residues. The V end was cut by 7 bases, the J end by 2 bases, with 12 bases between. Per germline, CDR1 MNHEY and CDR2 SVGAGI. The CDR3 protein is CASTTGGPYEQYF. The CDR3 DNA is TGTGCCAGCACCACAGGCGGACCCTACGAGCAGTACTTC.

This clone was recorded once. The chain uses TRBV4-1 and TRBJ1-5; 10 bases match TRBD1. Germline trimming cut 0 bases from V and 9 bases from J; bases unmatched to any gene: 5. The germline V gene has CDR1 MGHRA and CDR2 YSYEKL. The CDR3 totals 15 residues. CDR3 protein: CASSQDAGQGRPQHF. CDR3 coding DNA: TGCGCCAGCAGCCAAGATGCGGGACAGGGGAGGCCCCAGCATTTT.

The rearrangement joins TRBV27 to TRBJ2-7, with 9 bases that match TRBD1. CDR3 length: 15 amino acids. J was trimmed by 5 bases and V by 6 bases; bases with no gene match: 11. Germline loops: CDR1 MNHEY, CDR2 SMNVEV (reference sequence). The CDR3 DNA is TGTGCCAGCAGACCAACCGGGACAGGGTTAAACGAGCAGTACTTC. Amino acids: CASRPTGTGLNEQYF.

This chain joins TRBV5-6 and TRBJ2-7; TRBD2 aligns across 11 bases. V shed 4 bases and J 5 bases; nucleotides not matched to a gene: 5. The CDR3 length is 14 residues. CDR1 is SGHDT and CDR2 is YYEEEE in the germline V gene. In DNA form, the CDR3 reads TGTGCCAGCAGCCCGGGACTAGCGGCGAACGAGCAGTACTTC. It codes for CASSPGLAANEQYF.

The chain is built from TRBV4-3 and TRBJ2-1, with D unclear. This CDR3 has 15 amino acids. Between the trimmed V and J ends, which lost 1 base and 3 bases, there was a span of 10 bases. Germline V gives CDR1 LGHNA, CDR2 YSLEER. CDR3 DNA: TGCGCCAGCAGCCAAGGTGGGCAGGTCTACAATGAGCAGTTCTTC. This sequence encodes CASSQGGQVYNEQFF.

CDR3 coding DNA: TGTGCCAGCTCACGCGGCCCGAGGGAGCCCCAGCATTTT. This sequence encodes CASSRGPREPQHF. The V and J genes are TRBV18 and TRBJ1-5; no clear D. This CDR3 region has 13 residues. V was shortened by 4 bases and J by 8 bases, with 12 bases between the two germline ends. Germline CDR1 and CDR2: KGHSH and LQKENI.

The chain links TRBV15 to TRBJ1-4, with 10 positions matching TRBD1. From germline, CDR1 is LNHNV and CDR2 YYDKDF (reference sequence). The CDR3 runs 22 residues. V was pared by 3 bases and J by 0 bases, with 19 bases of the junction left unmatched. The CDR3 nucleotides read TGTGCCACCAGCAGGGGTAGGGACAGGGGTCGGTATTCAACTGCAACTAATGAAAAACTGTTTTTT. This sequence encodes CATSRGRDRGRYSTATNEKLFF.